The clone carrying this TCR beta chain was observed a few times. Its antigen is not identified. In germline, CDR1 is MNHEY, CDR2 SMNVEV (reference sequence). CDR3 length equals 14 residues. V gave up 5 bases and J gave up 2 bases, with 12 bases separating them. They built TCR cDNA with 5'RACE template switching, a step that put in a universal primer site and UMIs. MiXCR was run by TCRdb on the 5' RACE reads, yielding one entry per CDR3 protein. The data hold 200,000 to 300,000 distinct CDR3 sequences, with roughly 6.2% observed a single time. The entry originates in a study of T cells after yellow fever vaccination. General study points: Overlap between CD4 and CD8 compartments was detected for a small share of clonotypes. Researchers cautioned that FACS-sorted repertoires could harbor abundant clonotypes contaminating from the bulk population. Most clones from primary vaccination resurfaced after the booster (around 97% CD4, less than 90% CD8).

The sequences come from CD4+ T cells sorted from PBMCs, collected on the day of the yellow fever booster vaccination. The sequence was collected from a man aged 25-40 years who received the YFV17D yellow fever vaccine. The chain couples TRBV27 to TRBJ2-5; D is unresolved. The CDR3, as DNA: TGTGCCAGCAGTCAAACCTACCTACAAGAGACCCAGTACTTC. Translation: CASSQTYLQETQYF.